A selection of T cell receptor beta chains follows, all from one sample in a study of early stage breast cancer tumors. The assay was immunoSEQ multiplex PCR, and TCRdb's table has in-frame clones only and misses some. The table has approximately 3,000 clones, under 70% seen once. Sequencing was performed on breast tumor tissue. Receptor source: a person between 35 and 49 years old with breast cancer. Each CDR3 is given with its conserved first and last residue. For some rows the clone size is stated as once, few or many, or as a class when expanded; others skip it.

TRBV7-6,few,CASSLTSGSHNEQFF
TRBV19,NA,CASTRTGNEAFF
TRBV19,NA,CASSIGGGRTSYEQYF
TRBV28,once,CASRPEYQETQYF
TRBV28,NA,CASSLITDTQYF
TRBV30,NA,CAWSVFGADTQYF
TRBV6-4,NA,CASSDSQGAGELFF
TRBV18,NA,CASSPDSETQYF
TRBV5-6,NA,CASSFIADRGATEAFF
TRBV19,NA,CASSKSHGRAYYEQYF
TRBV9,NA,CASSVGLAGDETQYF
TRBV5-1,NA,CASSFLGQGSNEQYF
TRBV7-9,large,CASSPPKNSGRATDTQYF
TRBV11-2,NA,CASSSREAGWEQYF
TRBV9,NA,CASSVGRQASTDTQYF
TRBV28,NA,CASSVWTGENEKLFF
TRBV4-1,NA,CASSQGQGANTEAFF
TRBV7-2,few,CASSLDVSGGNIQYF
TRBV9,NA,CASTKRAPGAYEQYF
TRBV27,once,CASSPWTDWETQYF
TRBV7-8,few,CASSLSVTGELFF
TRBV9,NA,CASSAAPGTDYGYTF
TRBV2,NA,CASSEASGSSYNEQFF
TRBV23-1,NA,CASSLPQTNTGELFF
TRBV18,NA,CASSSRDRVSHEQYF
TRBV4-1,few,CASSQDPPRGGQGSGEQYF
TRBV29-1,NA,CSVDLDRSLYYGYTF